The present TCR beta chain was sequenced within a study of identical twins (dated by TCRdb to 2016 to 2018). As for the study more broadly: To test whether fetal clonotypes persist, the study used deep sequencing on TCR alpha and beta repertoires from monozygotic twins, unrelated adults of various ages, and cord blood. To rule out contamination, replicate twin experiments were performed at different times with different library preparation protocols. The study at large found these results: Recombination models systematically underestimated out-of-frame TCR alpha sharing in monozygotic twins but agreed with sharing between unrelated individuals. Compared with coincidental sharing between unrelated individuals, an excess of low generation-probability sequences was observed among out-of-frame TCR alpha sequences shared between twins. In beta out-of-frame sequences, excess twin sharing was weaker, because having fewer shared sequences lowered the signal-to-noise ratio. Fewer insertions were carried by abundant cord blood beta clonotypes; a weaker similar trend was observed in young adult naive repertoires, while no such trend was observed in memory repertoires. Zero-insertion analyses could be partly confounded by invariant T cells such as MAIT and iNKT, although diverse VJ usage argued against such confounding for most clonotypes. Because the same donors could not be followed over many years, the conclusions depended on cross-sectional statistical analysis.

This clonotype was seen many times. The clone's antigen remains unknown. Per-base qualities were not stored, and no clone one base away is much larger. Every donor in the study was a healthy Caucasian. Miltenyi CD45RO+ enrichment and human naive T-cell isolation kits were used to isolate memory (CD45RO+) and naive T cells from PBMC. Library creation used 5' RACE. The run used an Illumina HiSeq 2000. A universal primer binding site was added through template switching, and the final cDNA carried a unique molecular identifier so that TCR cDNA molecules could be counted accurately. Specific primers in the conserved constant-segment region were used to synthesize first-strand cDNA for TCR alpha and beta chains. To control for contamination, each cDNA library was double barcoded with a SMART-Mk sample barcode plus Illumina barcodes. TruSeq adapter sequences and Illumina sample barcodes were added in two successive PCR steps. TCR alpha and beta cDNA libraries were sequenced on the Illumina HiSeq platform with custom primers. The study's processing was this. MiGEC processed the raw reads to extract unique molecular identifiers, while MiXCR was used to determine the CDR3 positions. For each individual, recombination models were inferred using an EM algorithm with the repgenHMM and IGoR tools. The tcR package in R was used for shared clonotype analysis, with sharing normalized by the product of cloneset sizes. To study raw recombination without the effects of thymic and clonal selection, out-of-frame nonproductive sequences were analyzed. The public reads were run again by TCRdb, first through fastp at Q25 and then through MiXCR, and only productive beta chains were kept. Rows with a matching CDR3 protein are joined into one entry that keeps the most common DNA and genes. TCRdb's processing, not the study's, gives the V and J calls here. This sample has about 100,000 distinct CDR3 sequences in its table, and 5.9% of those were observed once. The leading ten clones occupy 9.5% to 15% of the sample.

The CDR3, cysteine through phenylalanine, is 15 amino acids long. Just the 45-base CDR3 DNA is kept, in frame starting at base 1. Trimming costs V 6 bases and J 1 base, and their ends lie 18 bases apart. The germline V gene supplies CDR1 SQVTM and CDR2 ANQGSEA. The origin of this receptor is a woman aged 45-65 years in good health. Input material: memory T cells sorted from blood. The sample's cell subset or site label, decoded: CD45RO+ enriched T cells. The receptor chain draws on TRBV29-1 and TRBJ2-5, with the D gene uncertain. The DNA sequence reads TGCAGCGTGGTGTTAGGGCTTGGGTTCCAAGAGACCCAGTACTTC. This yields the protein CSVVLGLGFQETQYF.